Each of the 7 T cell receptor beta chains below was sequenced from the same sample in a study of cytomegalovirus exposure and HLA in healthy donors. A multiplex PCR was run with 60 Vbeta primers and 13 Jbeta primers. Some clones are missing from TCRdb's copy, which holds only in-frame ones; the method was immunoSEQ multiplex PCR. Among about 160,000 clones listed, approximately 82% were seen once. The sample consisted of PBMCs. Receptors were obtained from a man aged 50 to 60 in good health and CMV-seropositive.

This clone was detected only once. DNA of the CDR3: TGTGCCAGCAGTTTAAGAGGGTCCACCGGCTACGAGCAGTACGTC. Encoded protein: CASSLRGSTGYEQYV. The chain uses TRBV27 and TRBJ2-7; weak D call: TRBD2 (5 bases). V lost 2 bases, J lost 3 bases, and 14 bases lay in between. This CDR3 is 15 amino acids long. Per germline, CDR1 MNHEY and CDR2 SMNVEV (reference sequence).

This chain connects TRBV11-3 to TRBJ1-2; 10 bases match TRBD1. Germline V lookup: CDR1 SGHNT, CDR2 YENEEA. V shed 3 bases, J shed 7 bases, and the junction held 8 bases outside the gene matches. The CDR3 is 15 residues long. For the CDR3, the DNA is TGTGCCAGCAGCTTTCAAGGGGACAGGGGCGGTGGCTACACCTTC. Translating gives CASSFQGDRGGGYTF.

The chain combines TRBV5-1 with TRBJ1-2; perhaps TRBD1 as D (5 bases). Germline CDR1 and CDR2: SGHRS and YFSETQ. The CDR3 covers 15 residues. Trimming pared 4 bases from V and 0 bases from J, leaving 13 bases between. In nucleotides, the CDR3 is TGCGCCAGCAGCCGGGCGGGACTTGCTAACTATGGCTACACCTTC. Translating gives CASSRAGLANYGYTF.

The CDR3 sequence: CASSPGGTLPQYV. In DNA, the CDR3 is TGTGCCAGCAGTCCTGGAGGAACCCTACCGCAGTACGTC. This chain connects TRBV6-1 to TRBJ2-7; perhaps TRBD2 as D (5 bases). V lost 5 bases and J 9 bases, leaving 17 bases between the germline ends. This CDR3 region has 13 residues. CDR1 is MNHNS and CDR2 is SASEGT in the germline V gene.

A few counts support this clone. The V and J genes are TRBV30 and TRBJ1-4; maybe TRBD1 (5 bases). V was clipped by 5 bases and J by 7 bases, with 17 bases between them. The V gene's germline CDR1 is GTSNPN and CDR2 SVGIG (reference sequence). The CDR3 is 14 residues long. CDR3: CAWEPGSGTEKLFF. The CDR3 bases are TGTGCCTGGGAACCCGGGAGTGGGACTGAAAAACTGTTTTTT.

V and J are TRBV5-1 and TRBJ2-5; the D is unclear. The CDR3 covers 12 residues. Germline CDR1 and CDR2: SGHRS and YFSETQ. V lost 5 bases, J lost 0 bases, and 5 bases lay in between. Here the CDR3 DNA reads TGCGCCAGCAGTAAAAACCAAGAGACCCAGTACTTC. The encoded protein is CASSKNQETQYF.

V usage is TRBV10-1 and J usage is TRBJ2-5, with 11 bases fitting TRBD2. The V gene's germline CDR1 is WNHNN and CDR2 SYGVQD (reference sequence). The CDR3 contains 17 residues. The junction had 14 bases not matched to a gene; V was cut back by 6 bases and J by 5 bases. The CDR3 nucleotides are TGCGCCAGCAGGGAACCCGGGACTAGCGGCTTAGGGGAGACCCAGTACTTC. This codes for CASREPGTSGLGETQYF.